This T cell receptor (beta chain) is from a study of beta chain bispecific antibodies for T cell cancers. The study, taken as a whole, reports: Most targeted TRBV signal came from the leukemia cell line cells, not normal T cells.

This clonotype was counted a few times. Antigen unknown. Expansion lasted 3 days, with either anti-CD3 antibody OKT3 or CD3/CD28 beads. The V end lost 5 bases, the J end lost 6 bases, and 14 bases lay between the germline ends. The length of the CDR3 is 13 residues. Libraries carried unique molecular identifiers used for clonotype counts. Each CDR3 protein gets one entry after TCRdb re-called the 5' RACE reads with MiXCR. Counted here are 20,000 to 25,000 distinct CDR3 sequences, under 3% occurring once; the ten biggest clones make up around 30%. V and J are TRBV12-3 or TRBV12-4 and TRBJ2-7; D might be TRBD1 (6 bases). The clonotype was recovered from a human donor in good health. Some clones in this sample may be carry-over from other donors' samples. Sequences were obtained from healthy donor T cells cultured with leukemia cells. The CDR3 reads CASSPSGHPEQYF. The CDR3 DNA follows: TGTGCCAGCAGTCCATCGGGACACCCCGAGCAGTACTTC.